This T cell receptor beta chain was identified in a study of T cells after yellow fever vaccination. In the case of this clonotype: The antigen is undetermined.

Whole-study findings and limits: Researchers noted that a small share of clonotypes showed up in both CD4 and CD8 compartments.

Template-switching 5'RACE yielded the TCR cDNA; a universal primer site and UMIs were added in the process. TCRdb re-analysed the 5' RACE reads in MiXCR, keeping a single row per CDR3 protein. The sample holds 300,000 to 350,000 distinct CDR3 sequences, around 4.5% seen once. Trimming removed 6 bases from V and 8 bases from J, with 10 bases in between. This CDR3 is built from 11 residues. The germline V gene has CDR1 LGHNA and CDR2 YNFKEQ. The sequence was collected from a man aged 18 to 30 who received the YFV17D yellow fever vaccine. The chain couples TRBV4-2 to TRBJ1-1, with a tentative D call TRBD1 (5 bases). Sequenced material: PBMCs, taken 15 days after the yellow fever booster vaccination. The CDR3 here is CASSGDREAFF. The CDR3 nucleotides are TGTGCCAGCAGTGGCGACAGAGAAGCTTTCTTT.